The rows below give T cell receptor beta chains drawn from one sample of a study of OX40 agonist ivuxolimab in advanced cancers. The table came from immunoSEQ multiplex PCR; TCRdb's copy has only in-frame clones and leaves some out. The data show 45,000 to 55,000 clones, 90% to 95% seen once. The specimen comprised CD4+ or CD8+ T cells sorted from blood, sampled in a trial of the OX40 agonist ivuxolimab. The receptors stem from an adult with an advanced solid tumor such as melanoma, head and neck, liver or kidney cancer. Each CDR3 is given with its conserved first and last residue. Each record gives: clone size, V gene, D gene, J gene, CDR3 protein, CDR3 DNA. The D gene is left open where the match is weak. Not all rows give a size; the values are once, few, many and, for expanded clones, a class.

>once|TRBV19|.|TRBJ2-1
CASSFRGSYNEQFF
TGTGCCAGTAGTTTTAGGGGCTCCTACAATGAGCAGTTCTTC
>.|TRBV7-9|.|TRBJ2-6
CASSLRGFYSGANVLTF
TGTGCCAGCAGCTTGCGGGGTTTTTACTCGGGGGCCAACGTCCTGACTTTC
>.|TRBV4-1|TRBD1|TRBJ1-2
CASSPLRQGTRDGYTF
TGCGCCAGCAGCCCGCTCCGACAGGGGACCCGGGATGGCTACACCTTC
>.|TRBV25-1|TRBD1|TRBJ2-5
CASSLTGREETQYF
TGTGCCAGCAGTCTGACAGGGCGCGAAGAGACCCAGTACTTC
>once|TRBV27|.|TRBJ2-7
CASSLGGNPYEQYF
TGTGCCAGCAGTTTAGGAGGGAACCCCTACGAGCAGTACTTC
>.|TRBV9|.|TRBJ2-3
CASSTHDSPSTDTQYF
TGTGCCAGCAGCACCCATGATTCACCTAGCACAGATACGCAGTATTTT
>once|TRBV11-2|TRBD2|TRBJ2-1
CASSPHLAGVVNEQFF
TGTGCCAGCAGTCCCCATCTAGCGGGAGTTGTAAATGAGCAGTTCTTC
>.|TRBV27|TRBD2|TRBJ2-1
CASSLVGGSNEQFF
TGTGCCAGCAGTTTAGTGGGCGGGAGTAATGAGCAGTTCTTC
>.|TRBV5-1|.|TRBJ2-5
CASSLSLGAETQYF
TGCGCCAGCAGCTTGTCCTTGGGGGCAGAGACCCAGTACTTC
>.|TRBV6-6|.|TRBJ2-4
CASSDTTHPSGNIQYF
TGTGCCAGCAGCGACACGACACATCCCTCGGGAAACATTCAGTACTTC
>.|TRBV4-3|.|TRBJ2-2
CASSQDYVAGELFF
TGCGCCAGCAGCCAAGATTACGTCGCCGGGGAGCTGTTTTTT
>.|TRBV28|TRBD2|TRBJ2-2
CASSTVGLAIDTGELFF
TGTGCCAGCAGTACCGTGGGACTAGCGATCGACACCGGGGAGCTGTTTTTT
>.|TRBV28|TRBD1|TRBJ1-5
CASSWGQTLNQPQHF
TGTGCCAGCAGTTGGGGACAGACCCTCAATCAGCCCCAGCATTTT
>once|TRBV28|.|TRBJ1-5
CASSLPGYTDQPQHF
TGTGCCAGCAGTTTACCGGGATATACTGATCAGCCCCAGCATTTT
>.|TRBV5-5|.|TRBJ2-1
CASSLSRNYNEQFF
TGTGCCAGCAGCCTTAGCAGGAACTACAATGAGCAGTTCTTC
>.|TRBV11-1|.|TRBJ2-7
CASSPPQRSYEQYF
TGTGCCAGCAGCCCTCCCCAGCGGTCCTACGAGCAGTACTTC
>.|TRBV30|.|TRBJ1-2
CAWMTGDFFYGYTF
TGTGCCTGGATGACAGGAGACTTTTTCTATGGCTACACCTTC
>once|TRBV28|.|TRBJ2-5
CASEAWGQETQYF
TGTGCCAGCGAGGCATGGGGGCAAGAGACCCAGTACTTC
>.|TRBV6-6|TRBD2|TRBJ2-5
CASTKVAGGKEETQYF
TGTGCCAGCACCAAAGTGGCGGGAGGGAAAGAGGAGACCCAGTACTTC
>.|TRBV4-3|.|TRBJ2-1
CASSLGTTEQFF
TGCGCCAGCAGCCTGGGGACCACCGAGCAGTTCTTC
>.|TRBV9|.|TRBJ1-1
CASSDGQGNAEAFF
TGTGCCAGCAGCGATGGCCAGGGAAACGCTGAAGCTTTCTTT
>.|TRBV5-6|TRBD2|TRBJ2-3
CASSLGGAASTDTQYF
TGTGCCAGCAGTCTCGGGGGGGCCGCTAGCACAGATACGCAGTATTTT
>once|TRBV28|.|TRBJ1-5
CASSPVEVGQPQHF
TGTGCCAGCAGCCCGGTGGAGGTTGGACAGCCCCAGCATTTT
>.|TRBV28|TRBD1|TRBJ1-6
CASSLTGRSSPLHF
TGTGCCAGCAGTCTGACAGGGAGGAGTTCACCCCTCCACTTT
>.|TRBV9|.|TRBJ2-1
CASSVVASAYNEQFF
TGTGCCAGCAGCGTAGTCGCGAGTGCCTACAATGAGCAGTTCTTC
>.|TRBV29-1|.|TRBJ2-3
CSVVGSGDTQYF
TGCAGCGTTGTAGGGTCTGGAGATACGCAGTATTTT
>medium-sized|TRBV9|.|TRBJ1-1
CASSVEGFTEAFF
TGTGCCAGCAGCGTTGAAGGGTTCACTGAAGCTTTCTTT
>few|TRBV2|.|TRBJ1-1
CARSQRLNTEAFF
TGTGCCAGATCACAGCGTTTGAACACTGAAGCTTTCTTT
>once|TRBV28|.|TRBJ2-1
CASSLVRGPWEQFF
TGTGCCAGCAGTTTAGTGAGGGGCCCGTGGGAGCAGTTCTTC
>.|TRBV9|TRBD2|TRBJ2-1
CASSVAPTTSGKMYNEQFF
TGTGCCAGCAGCGTAGCCCCCACAACTAGCGGGAAAATGTACAATGAGCAGTTCTTC
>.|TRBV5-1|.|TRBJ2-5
CASSLWDGETQYF
TGCGCCAGCAGCTTGTGGGATGGGGAGACCCAGTACTTC
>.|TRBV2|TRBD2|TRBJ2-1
CASSPSGGVFNEQFF
TGTGCCAGCAGCCCATCGGGGGGAGTGTTCAATGAGCAGTTCTTC
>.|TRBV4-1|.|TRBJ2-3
CASSQVTDTQYF
TGCGCCAGCAGCCAAGTCACAGATACGCAGTATTTT
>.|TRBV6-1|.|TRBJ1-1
CASSEDRAVTEAFF
TGTGCCAGCAGTGAAGACAGGGCCGTCACTGAAGCTTTCTTT
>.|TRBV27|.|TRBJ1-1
CASSPKWGSFTEAFF
TGTGCCAGCAGTCCCAAATGGGGAAGTTTCACTGAAGCTTTCTTT
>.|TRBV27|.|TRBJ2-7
CASSARLAYEQYF
TGTGCCAGCAGTGCCCGACTTGCCTACGAGCAGTACTTC
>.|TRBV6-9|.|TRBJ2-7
CASTYRDPANEQYF
TGTGCCAGCACCTACCGGGACCCCGCAAACGAGCAGTACTTC
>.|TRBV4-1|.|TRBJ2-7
CASSQDNDEQYF
TGCGCCAGCAGCCAAGATAATGACGAGCAGTACTTC
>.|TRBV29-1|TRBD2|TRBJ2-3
CSARYQTTSGNMGTQYF
TGCAGCGCCAGATATCAAACGACTAGCGGGAACATGGGTACGCAGTATTTT
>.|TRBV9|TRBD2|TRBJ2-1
CASSAGGPYNEQFF
TGTGCCAGCAGCGCGGGGGGTCCCTACAATGAGCAGTTCTTC
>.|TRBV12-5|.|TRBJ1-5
CASGLVRNSNQPQHF
TGTGCTAGTGGTTTGGTACGGAATAGCAATCAGCCCCAGCATTTT
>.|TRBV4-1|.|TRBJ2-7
CASTPGPTSYEQYF
TGCGCCAGCACCCCCGGGCCGACGTCCTACGAGCAGTACTTC
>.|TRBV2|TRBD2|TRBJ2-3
CASSGIAGGVDTQYF
TGTGCCAGCAGTGGAATAGCGGGAGGGGTGGATACGCAGTATTTT
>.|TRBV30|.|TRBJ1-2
CAWSWAGTFYGYTF
TGTGCCTGGAGTTGGGCAGGGACTTTCTATGGCTACACCTTC
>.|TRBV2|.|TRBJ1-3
CASREGSGNTIYF
TGTGCCAGCAGGGAGGGGTCTGGAAACACCATATATTTT
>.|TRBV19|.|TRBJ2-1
CASSPVGDREFF
TGTGCCAGTAGTCCCGTCGGGGATCGGGAGTTCTTC
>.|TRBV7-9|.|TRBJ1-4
CASSLFSATNEKLFF
TGTGCCAGCAGCTTGTTCAGTGCAACTAATGAAAAACTGTTTTTT
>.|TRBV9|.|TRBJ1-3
CASSHGAGNTIYF
TGTGCCAGCAGCCACGGGGCAGGAAACACCATATATTTT
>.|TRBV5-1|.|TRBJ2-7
CASSLRGANYEQYF
TGCGCCAGCAGCTTGCGGGGGGCAAACTACGAGCAGTACTTC
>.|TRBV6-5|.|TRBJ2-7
CASSQTGVDYEQYF
TGTGCCAGCAGCCAAACAGGTGTCGACTACGAGCAGTACTTC
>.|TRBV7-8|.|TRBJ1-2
CASGDYGYTF
TGTGCCAGCGGTGACTATGGCTACACCTTC
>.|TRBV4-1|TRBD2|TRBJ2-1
CASRPTSGRGNEQFF
TGCGCCAGCAGACCAACTAGCGGGAGGGGCAATGAGCAGTTCTTC
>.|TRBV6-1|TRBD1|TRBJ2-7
CASRGQGGYEQYF
TGTGCCAGCAGAGGACAGGGGGGCTACGAGCAGTACTTC